These 12 T cell receptor beta chains originate from one sample sequenced in a study of beta chain features in type 1 diabetes. Findings of the study overall: A moderate, significant TCRB CDR3 shortening appeared in type 1 diabetes across four CD4+ subsets.

Sequenced material consisted of expressed TCRB transcripts (all of the isolated RNA was reverse transcribed). The method was immunoSEQ multiplex PCR; TCRdb's version includes in-frame clones alone and lacks a portion of them. The sample contains approximately 260,000 clones, around 22% of which appear only once. No antigens are known for them. Sample: naive CD4+ T cells from blood. The receptors were gathered from a woman younger than 45 with type 1 diabetes.

This clone was seen a few times. Other DNA sequences in the same sample also yield this CDR3. V is TRBV7-9 and J is TRBJ2-3; the D gene is possibly TRBD2 (5 bases). The V gene's germline CDR1 is SEHNR and CDR2 FQNEAQ (reference sequence). Trimming pared 3 bases from V and 3 bases from J, leaving 7 bases between. The CDR3 contains 13 residues. CDR3 protein: CASSFTGTDTQYF. The CDR3 DNA reads TGTGCCAGCAGCTTTACGGGAACAGATACGCAGTATTTT.

The CDR3 spells CASRRQGNYGYTF. CDR3 nucleotides: TGTGCCAGCAGGAGACAGGGAAACTATGGCTACACCTTC. The genes are TRBV6-5 and TRBJ1-2, with 7 bases fitting TRBD1. With V trimmed by 6 bases and J by 2 bases, 3 bases remained unmatched. CDR3 length equals 13 residues. Germline loops: CDR1 MNHEY, CDR2 SVGAGI.

A few counts support this clone. The chain employs TRBV29-1 and TRBJ1-2; tentative D call: TRBD1 (6 bases). The V end lost 6 bases, the J end lost 2 bases, and 10 bases lay between the germline ends. Germline V lookup: CDR1 SQVTM, CDR2 ANQGSEA. This CDR3 spans 12 amino acids. The CDR3 here is CSVLTGNYGYTF. The CDR3 DNA reads TGCAGCGTATTGACAGGAAACTATGGCTACACCTTC.

This clone was seen only a few times. CDR3 nucleotides: TGCAGCGTTGAAGTAGGCAGGGTTGGGACTGAAGCTTTCTTT. Protein: CSVEVGRVGTEAFF. V is TRBV29-1 and J is TRBJ1-1, with D possibly TRBD1 on 5 matching bases. The length of the CDR3 is 14 residues. Germline lookup yields CDR1 SQVTM and CDR2 ANQGSEA. Trimming shortened V by 1 base and J by 5 bases, and 14 bases separated the two germline ends.

This chain connects TRBV19 to TRBJ1-5; D is undetermined. This CDR3 contains 15 residues. The V and J ends lost 6 bases and 3 bases respectively, with 15 bases between them. CDR1 is LNHDA and CDR2 is SQIVND in the germline V gene (reference sequence). For the CDR3, the DNA is TGTGCCAGTAGGACGACGGGTGTTTTCAATCAGCCCCAGCATTTT. It codes for CASRTTGVFNQPQHF.

This clone has a handful of counts. The genes are TRBV11-2 and TRBJ2-1; no clear D gene. Germline V CDR1 and CDR2: SGHAT, FQNNGV. This CDR3 region has 12 residues. Trimming pared 1 base from V and 9 bases from J, leaving 7 bases between. In DNA form, the CDR3 reads TGTGCCAGCAGCTTAGCTGGCGGTGAGCAGTTCTTC. This gives the protein CASSLAGGEQFF.

V gene TRBV5-4 combines with J gene TRBJ2-4; D uncertain. The CDR3 has 16 residues. Per the germline V gene, CDR1 is SGHNT and CDR2 is YYREEE (reference sequence). V was clipped by 4 bases and J by 3 bases, with 17 bases between them. Written as DNA, the CDR3 is TGTGCCAGCAGCCCGGAATTAACGGGTGTCAAAAACATTCAGTACTTC. Translated, it gives CASSPELTGVKNIQYF.

This clone came up a few times. The chain has TRBV6-6 and TRBJ1-1; D gene unclear. CDR3 length equals 11 residues. In germline, CDR1 is MNHNY, CDR2 SVGAGI (reference sequence). Between the trimmed V and J ends, which lost 2 bases and 7 bases, there was a span of 5 bases. Here the CDR3 reads CASSYTFEAFF. The CDR3 DNA reads TGTGCCAGCAGTTACACATTTGAAGCTTTCTTT.

This clone was seen a few times. The chain links TRBV2 to TRBJ1-1, with a weak D call TRBD1 (6 bases). Germline values: CDR1 SNHLY, CDR2 FYNNEI. The ends were cut back, 7 bases at V and 1 base at J, with 10 bases in the middle. The CDR3 sequence is 13 residues long. The CDR3 protein is CASNRETNTEAFF. As DNA, the CDR3 is TGTGCCAGCAACAGGGAAACGAACACTGAAGCTTTCTTT.

This clone was seen more than once but under ten times. The gene calls are TRBV2 and TRBJ2-1; TRBD1 matches at 7 bases. Looked up from germline, CDR1 is SNHLY and CDR2 is FYNNEI. The CDR3 is made up of 13 amino acids. J lost 6 bases, V lost 4 bases, and 3 bases had no gene match. CDR3 loop: CASSVRQGNEQFF. The CDR3 DNA reads as TGTGCCAGCAGTGTGAGACAGGGCAATGAGCAGTTCTTC.

V is TRBV7-9 and J is TRBJ2-5, with a weak D call TRBD1 (6 bases). This CDR3 is built from 15 residues. Trimming shortened V by 5 bases and J by 5 bases, and 18 bases separated the two germline ends. Germline V gives CDR1 SEHNR, CDR2 FQNEAQ (reference sequence). The CDR3 coding sequence is TGTGCCAGCAGCCCCCCGGGACATTTCAGGGAGACCCAGTACTTC. It translates to CASSPPGHFRETQYF.

This clone came up a few times. The V gene is TRBV4-1, the J gene TRBJ2-7, with 12 bases that match TRBD1. The germline V gene encodes CDR1 MGHRA and CDR2 YSYEKL. This CDR3 region has 15 residues. J was trimmed by 4 bases and V by 3 bases; bases with no gene match: 4. This CDR3 reads CASSHPGQGAYEQYF. DNA for the CDR3: TGCGCCAGCAGCCACCCGGGACAGGGGGCTTACGAGCAGTACTTC.